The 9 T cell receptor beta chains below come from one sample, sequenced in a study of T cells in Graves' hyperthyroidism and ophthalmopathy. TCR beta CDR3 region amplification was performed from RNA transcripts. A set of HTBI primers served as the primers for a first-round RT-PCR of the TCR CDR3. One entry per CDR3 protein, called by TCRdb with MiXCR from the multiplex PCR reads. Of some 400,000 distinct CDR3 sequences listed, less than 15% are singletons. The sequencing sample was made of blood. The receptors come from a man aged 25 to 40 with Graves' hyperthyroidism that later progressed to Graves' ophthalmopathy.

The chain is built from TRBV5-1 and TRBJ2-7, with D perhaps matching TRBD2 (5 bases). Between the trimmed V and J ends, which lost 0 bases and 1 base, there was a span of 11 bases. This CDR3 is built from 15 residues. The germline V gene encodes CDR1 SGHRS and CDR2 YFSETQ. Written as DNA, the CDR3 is TGCGCCAGCAGCTTGGATTTTAGGACTTCCTACGAGCAGTACTTC. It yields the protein CASSLDFRTSYEQYF.

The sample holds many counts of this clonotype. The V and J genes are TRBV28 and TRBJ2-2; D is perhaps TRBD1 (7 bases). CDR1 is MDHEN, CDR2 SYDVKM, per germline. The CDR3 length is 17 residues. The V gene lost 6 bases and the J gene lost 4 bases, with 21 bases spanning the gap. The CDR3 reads CASRMTRTGPLTGELFF. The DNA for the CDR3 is TGTGCCAGCAGAATGACTAGGACAGGTCCTCTCACCGGGGAGCTGTTTTTT.

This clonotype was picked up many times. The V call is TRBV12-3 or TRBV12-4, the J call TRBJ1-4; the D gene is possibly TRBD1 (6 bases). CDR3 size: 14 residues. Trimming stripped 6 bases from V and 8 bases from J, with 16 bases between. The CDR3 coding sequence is TGTGCCAGCAGGCTGGAGGGGGAATCCGAAAAACTGTTTTTT. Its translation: CASRLEGESEKLFF.

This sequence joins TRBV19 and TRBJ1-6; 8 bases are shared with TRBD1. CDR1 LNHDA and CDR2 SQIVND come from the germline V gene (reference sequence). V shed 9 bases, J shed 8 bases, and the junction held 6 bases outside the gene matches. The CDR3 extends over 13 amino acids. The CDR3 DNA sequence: TGTGCCAGCGGACAGGGCGCCTATTCACCCCTCCACTTT. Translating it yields CASGQGAYSPLHF. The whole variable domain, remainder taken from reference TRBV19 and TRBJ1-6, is DGGITQSPKYLFRKEGQNVTLSCEQNLNHDAMYWYRQDPGQGLRLIYYSQIVNDFQKGDIAEGYSVSREKKESFPLTVTSAQKNPTAFYLCASGQGAYSPLHFGNGTRLTVT.

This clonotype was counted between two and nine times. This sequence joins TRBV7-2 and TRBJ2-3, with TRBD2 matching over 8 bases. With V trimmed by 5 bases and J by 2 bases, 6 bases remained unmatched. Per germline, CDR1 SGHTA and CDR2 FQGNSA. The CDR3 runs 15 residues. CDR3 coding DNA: TGTGCCAGCAGCACCTCTAGCGGGTTCACAGATACGCAGTATTTT. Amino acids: CASSTSSGFTDTQYF.

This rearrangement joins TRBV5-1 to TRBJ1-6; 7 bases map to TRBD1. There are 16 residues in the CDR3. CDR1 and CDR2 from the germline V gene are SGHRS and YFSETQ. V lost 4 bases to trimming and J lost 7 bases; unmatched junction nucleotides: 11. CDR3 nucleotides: TGCGCCAGCAGCAAACGGACAGGACCGGGGAATTCACCCCTCCACTTT. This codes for CASSKRTGPGNSPLHF. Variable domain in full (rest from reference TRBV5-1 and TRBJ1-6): KAGVTQTPRYLIKTRGQQVTLSCSPISGHRSVSWYQQTPGQGLQFLFEYFSETQRNKGNFPGRFSGRQFSNSRSEMNVSTLELGDSALYLCASSKRTGPGNSPLHFGNGTRLTVT.

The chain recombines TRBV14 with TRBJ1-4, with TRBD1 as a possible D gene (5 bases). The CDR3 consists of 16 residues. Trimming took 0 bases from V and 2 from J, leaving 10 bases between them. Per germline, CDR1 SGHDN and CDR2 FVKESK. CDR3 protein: CASSQDRVGTNEKLFF. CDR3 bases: TGTGCCAGCAGCCAAGACAGGGTCGGGACTAATGAAAAACTGTTTTTT.

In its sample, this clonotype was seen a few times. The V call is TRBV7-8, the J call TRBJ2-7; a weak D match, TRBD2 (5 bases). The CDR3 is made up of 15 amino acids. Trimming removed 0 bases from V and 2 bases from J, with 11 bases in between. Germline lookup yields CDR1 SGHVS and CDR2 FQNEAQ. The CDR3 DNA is TGTGCCAGCAGCTTAGCGACCGGACTTACCTACGAGCAGTACTTC. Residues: CASSLATGLTYEQYF.

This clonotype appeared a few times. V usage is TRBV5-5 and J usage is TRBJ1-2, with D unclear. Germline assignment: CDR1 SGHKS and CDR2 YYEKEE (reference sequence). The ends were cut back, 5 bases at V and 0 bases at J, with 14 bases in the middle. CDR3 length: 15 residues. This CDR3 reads CASRAEHRTNYGYTF. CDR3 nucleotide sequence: TGTGCCAGCAGAGCAGAACATCGCACTAACTATGGCTACACCTTC.